The present T cell receptor (beta chain) was sequenced within a study of graft-versus-host responses after intestinal transplantation. Study-wide context: Recipients were given multivisceral, liver-intestinal, or isolated intestinal transplants.

The CDR3 is made up of 16 amino acids. Germline CDR1 reads SGHAT; CDR2 reads FQDESV (reference sequence). Trimming stripped 0 bases from V and 4 bases from J, with 10 bases between. Sequenced by immunoSEQ multiplex PCR; TCRdb stores in-frame clones only, minus some. The profile shows some 70,000 clones, 92% of them singletons. The count of this clone is one. This sequence joins TRBV11-1 and TRBJ1-6; D is unclear. The source was bone marrow, collected 734 days after intestinal transplantation. This sequence originates from a human patient who received an intestinal transplant, so some T cells may come from the graft donor. CDR3 sequence reads: CASSLAADGYNSPLHF. In DNA form, the CDR3 reads TGTGCCAGCAGCTTAGCGGCAGATGGATATAATTCACCCCTCCACTTT.